This T cell receptor (beta chain) was identified during a study of T-cell reconstitution after alpha-beta-depleted transplantation in children (dated by TCRdb to between 2015 and 2016). Some background on the complete study: Using TCR repertoire profiling, the study followed T-cell immune reconstitution in a quantitative way in children after TCRalphabeta/CD19-depleted allogeneic hematopoietic cell transplantation.

What the authors observed across the whole study: The apparently early recovery of alphabetaT-cell counts about two months after transplant reportedly depended on only several hundred rapidly expanded clones that came from non-depleted graft cells. In some patients, the high TCRbeta diversity seen at day 60 was put down to recipient T cells and intrathymic progenitors that had survived conditioning. Hyperexpanded clone frequencies declined over subsequent months; after one year, T-cell counts and TCRbeta diversity were mostly attributed to newly produced T cells.

The library came from PCR. Sequencing was carried out with an Illumina HiSeq 2500. TCR libraries were prepared with molecular barcoding, using unique molecular identifiers to normalize TCRbeta repertoire quantification. TCRdb reworked the public reads: Q25 trimming with fastp, MiXCR clone assembly, productive beta chains retained. One record per CDR3 amino acid sequence lists the most common genes and DNA. The sample table holds 670,000 or so distinct CDR3 sequences, of which approximately 14% were seen once. The leading ten clones occupy 0.79% of the sample. Interpreted using the paper, the treatment or condition label stands for: allogeneic hematopoietic cell transplantation with graft depleted of TCRalphabeta T cells and CD19 B cells. Transplant recipients were children who received TCRalphabeta/CD19-depleted allogeneic hematopoietic cell grafts. This clonotype was seen ten or more times. There is no known antigen for this receptor. No base quality values were provided; no much bigger clone lies one nucleotide off.

V gives up 0 bases and J gives up 4 bases, and the segment between their germline ends measures 17 bases. CDR1 and CDR2 were assigned from the germline V gene (reference sequence) as DFQATT and SNEGSKA. The CDR3 runs 16 amino acids, cysteine and phenylalanine included. This entry keeps only the CDR3 DNA: 48 bases, framed from base 1. The chain joins TRBV20-1 to TRBJ2-3; the best D guess is TRBD2, with 6 bases matching. The material sequenced was PBMCs, taken before TCRalphabeta/CD19-depleted stem cell transplant. This clonotype was sampled from a girl aged 2-10 years with congenital amegakaryocytic thrombocytopenia, due to receive a stem cell transplant. The base sequence is TGCAGTGCTAGAGATGTAGGAGGGAGGTGGGCAGATACGCAGTATTTT. Translated, it reads CSARDVGGRWADTQYF.